These T cell receptor beta chains were read from a single sample in a study of blood T cell repertoires in COVID-19. The method was immunoSEQ multiplex PCR; TCRdb's version includes in-frame clones alone and lacks a portion of them. The sample has 200,000 to 250,000 clones; around nine tenths are singletons. Sequencing used peripheral blood. These receptors originate from a woman between 55 and 75 years old who had recovered from COVID-19. Each CDR3 is given with its conserved first and last residue. The order of the fields is D gene, clone size, J gene, V gene, CDR3 protein, CDR3 DNA. A D gene is named only where the DNA matches it firmly. The listing skips clone size in some rows; elsewhere it reads once, few, many or a size class.

- - TRBJ1-5 TRBV9 CASSVDQGQPQHF TGTGCCAGCAGCGTCGACCAGGGGCAGCCCCAGCATTTT
- - TRBJ2-7 TRBV15 CATSTRGYEQYF TGTGCCACCAGCACCCGGGGATACGAGCAGTACTTC
TRBD2 - TRBJ2-2 TRBV7-2 CASTGLAGTGELFF TGTGCCAGCACTGGACTAGCGGGAACCGGGGAGCTGTTTTTT
- - TRBJ2-2 TRBV9 CASSPLTSPGELFF TGTGCCAGCAGCCCCCTTACTAGTCCCGGGGAGCTGTTTTTT
- few TRBJ2-7 TRBV14 CASSQDEVGSYEQYF TGTGCCAGCAGCCAAGACGAGGTCGGGTCCTACGAGCAGTACTTC
- - TRBJ2-2 TRBV28 CASSRGIHTGELFF TGTGCCAGCAGCCGGGGGATTCACACCGGGGAGCTGTTTTTT
TRBD1 - TRBJ2-1 TRBV10-3 CATRDRDYNEQFF TGTGCCACCCGGGACAGGGACTACAATGAGCAGTTCTTC
TRBD1 once TRBJ1-2 TRBV9 CASSAYRGHGYTF TGTGCCAGCAGCGCCTACAGGGGGCATGGCTACACCTTC
- - TRBJ1-4 TRBV24-1 CATSDSRMGGQKLFF TGTGCCACCAGTGATTCCAGGATGGGGGGACAAAAACTGTTTTTT
TRBD1 - TRBJ2-1 TRBV6-1 CASSPDRGHEQFF TGTGCCAGCAGCCCGGACAGGGGGCATGAGCAGTTCTTC
- - TRBJ1-2 TRBV3-1/TRBV3-2 CASSQDFGANYGYTF TGTGCCAGCAGCCAAGATTTCGGAGCTAACTATGGCTACACCTTC
- few TRBJ2-5 TRBV5-1 CASSLLETQYF TGCGCCAGCAGCTTGCTGGAGACCCAGTACTTC
- medium-sized TRBJ2-1 TRBV2 CASMSTGVEQFF TGTGCCAGCATGTCAACCGGGGTCGAGCAGTTCTTC
TRBD1 - TRBJ2-7 TRBV4-1 CASSPGVGQGAYEQYF TGCGCCAGCAGCCCCGGAGTGGGACAGGGTGCCTACGAGCAGTACTTC
- - TRBJ1-4 TRBV12-3/TRBV12-4 CASWATVNEKLFF TGTGCCAGCTGGGCTACTGTTAATGAAAAACTGTTTTTT
TRBD1 - TRBJ1-1 TRBV2 CARRQGGNTEAFF TGTGCCAGGAGACAGGGGGGCAACACTGAAGCTTTCTTT
- - TRBJ1-1 TRBV28 CASSWTRQIEAFF TGTGCCAGCAGTTGGACGAGACAGATTGAAGCTTTCTTT
TRBD2 - TRBJ2-1 TRBV19 CASSIDPLKLAGGRNEQFF TGTGCCAGTAGTATAGATCCCCTAAAACTAGCGGGGGGGCGGAATGAGCAGTTCTTC
TRBD1 once TRBJ2-7 TRBV6-5 CASSYGQGLPYEQYF TGTGCCAGCAGTTACGGACAGGGCCTTCCCTACGAGCAGTACTTC
- - TRBJ1-6 TRBV7-2 CASSPDLIPNSPLHF TGTGCCAGCAGCCCAGACTTAATCCCTAATTCACCCCTCCACTTT
TRBD1 - TRBJ1-1 TRBV19 CASSIQGGYTEAFF TGTGCCAGTAGTATACAAGGGGGCTACACTGAAGCTTTCTTT
- - TRBJ2-6 TRBV3-1/TRBV3-2 CARPGPSPGANVLTF TGTGCCAGGCCGGGTCCATCCCCCGGGGCCAACGTCCTGACTTTC
- - TRBJ1-6 TRBV6-5 CASSPGVSSPLHF TGTGCCAGCAGTCCCGGGGTGAGTTCACCCCTCCACTTT
- few TRBJ1-5 TRBV6-5 CASRARTAGNQPQHF TGTGCCAGCAGAGCCCGGACAGCTGGCAATCAGCCCCAGCATTTT
- few TRBJ2-7 TRBV5-8 CASSRGGVSSYEQYF TGTGCCAGCAGCCGCGGCGGGGTAAGCTCCTACGAGCAGTACTTC
- - TRBJ1-3 TRBV2 CASRGSFATIYF TGTGCCAGCCGGGGTTCATTCGCCACCATATATTTT
- many TRBJ1-5 TRBV29-1 CSAGEGMKPQHF TGCAGCGCCGGGGAAGGCATGAAGCCCCAGCATTTT
- - TRBJ2-7 TRBV27 CASSSPAEGYEQYF TGTGCCAGCAGTTCTCCCGCGGAGGGTTACGAGCAGTACTTC
TRBD2 - TRBJ2-1 TRBV6-5 CASSYQLAGSANEQFF TGTGCCAGCAGTTACCAACTAGCGGGTTCCGCCAATGAGCAGTTCTTC
TRBD1 - TRBJ2-2 TRBV20-1 CSASETGVHTGELFF TGCAGTGCCAGTGAGACAGGGGTTCACACCGGGGAGCTGTTTTTT
TRBD2 - TRBJ2-1 TRBV10-3 CAISPLAGAYNEQFF TGTGCCATCAGTCCCTTAGCGGGGGCTTACAATGAGCAGTTCTTC
TRBD1 - TRBJ1-2 TRBV27 CASSRPGQYGYTF TGTGCCAGCAGCCGCCCGGGACAGTATGGCTACACCTTC
TRBD1 - TRBJ2-7 TRBV13 CASSLARDRGNHEQYF TGTGCCAGCAGCCTCGCCCGGGACAGGGGCAACCACGAGCAGTACTTC
TRBD2 - TRBJ2-7 TRBV7-8 CASRQTTSSYF TGTGCCAGCAGGCAGACGACTAGCTCTTACTTC
TRBD1 once TRBJ1-3 TRBV15 CATSRGGTGGSSGNTIYF TGTGCCACCAGCAGAGGAGGAACAGGGGGAAGCTCTGGAAACACCATATATTTT
TRBD1 few TRBJ1-3 TRBV7-9 CASSRGQISGNTIYF TGTGCCAGCAGCCGGGGACAGATTAGTGGAAACACCATATATTTT
- - TRBJ2-5 TRBV5-1 CASSLDPTQGTQYF TGCGCCAGCAGCTTGGACCCGACCCAGGGGACCCAGTACTTC
- - TRBJ1-1 TRBV12-3/TRBV12-4 CASLQGTEAFF TGTGCCAGTTTACAGGGAACTGAAGCTTTCTTT
TRBD1 - TRBJ2-1 TRBV7-3 CASSLMAGGNNEQFF TGTGCCAGCAGCTTAATGGCAGGGGGCAACAATGAGCAGTTCTTC
- - TRBJ1-1 TRBV9 CASSVAGGIEAFF TGTGCCAGCAGCGTAGCGGGGGGAATTGAAGCTTTCTTT
- - TRBJ1-4 TRBV19 CASSIDLEYEKLFF TGTGCCAGTAGTATAGATCTAGAATATGAAAAACTGTTTTTT
TRBD2 - TRBJ2-5 TRBV7-3 CASSSGTSGGAETQYF TGTGCCAGCAGCTCCGGGACTAGCGGGGGGGCAGAGACCCAGTACTTC
TRBD1 - TRBJ2-5 TRBV7-6 CASSSYRTGGQETQYF TGTGCCAGCAGCTCTTACAGGACAGGGGGGCAAGAGACCCAGTACTTC
- - TRBJ2-7 TRBV5-1 CASSPRGRAYEQYF TGCGCCAGCAGCCCCCGGGGGAGAGCATACGAGCAGTACTTC
- - TRBJ1-2 TRBV7-2 CASSLGGAYGYTF TGTGCCAGCAGCCTCGGGGGGGCCTATGGCTACACCTTC
TRBD2 - TRBJ2-1 TRBV2 CASSRAGTSYNEQFF TGTGCCAGCAGTCGAGCCGGGACTAGCTACAATGAGCAGTTCTTC
TRBD1 - TRBJ1-5 TRBV6-6 CASRRQGVGVNQPQHF TGTGCCAGCAGGAGACAGGGGGTGGGTGTCAATCAGCCCCAGCATTTT
TRBD1 - TRBJ2-1 TRBV6-2/TRBV6-3 CASSYGDRALNEQFF TGTGCCAGCAGTTATGGGGACAGGGCCCTCAATGAGCAGTTCTTC
- - TRBJ2-1 TRBV7-3 CASSASSSSYNEQFF TGTGCCAGCAGCGCAAGCTCGAGCTCCTACAATGAGCAGTTCTTC
- - TRBJ2-1 TRBV7-2 CASSLAHPYNEQFF TGTGCCAGCAGCTTAGCTCATCCCTACAATGAGCAGTTCTTC